This T cell receptor beta chain was documented in a study of blood T cell repertoires in COVID-19. Background on the study: Samples taken during acute and convalescent COVID-19 were collected in the United States, Italy and Spain. Sources were T cells, B-cell-depleted T cells, or PBMCs; the material itself was cDNA or gDNA.

Seattle researchers signed up patients amid active infection and tracked them longitudinally. Original methodology: Amplification of reference gene primers provided the estimated nucleated cell counts. Produced via immunoSEQ multiplex PCR; TCRdb's table is partial and in-frame only. The DNA gave D and trimming, while V, J and clone size come from that table. The sample lists 250,000 to 350,000 clones; approximately 92% were seen once. In this sample, this clone turned up once. This clonotype was obtained from a woman in her 30s with COVID-19, enrolled during active disease. The specimen was peripheral blood.

CDR3 sequence reads: CASSLPRSYEQYF. Here the CDR3 DNA reads TGTGCCAGCAGCCTTCCCCGCTCCTACGAGCAGTACTTC. The chain is built from TRBV14 and TRBJ2-7, with D hard to call. V gave up 4 bases and J gave up 0 bases, with 7 bases separating them. This CDR3 spans 13 amino acids. CDR1 and CDR2 (germline): SGHDN, FVKESK.